The next 24 T cell receptor beta chains were all read from a single sample in a study of T cells after yellow fever vaccination. From the 5' RACE reads, TCRdb called clonotypes with MiXCR, one entry per CDR3 protein. The repertoire includes about 550,000 distinct CDR3 sequences, about a fifth of them detected once, and around 15% sits in the top ten. This specimen was PBMCs, taken 15 days after the yellow fever booster vaccination. These receptors all stem from a young man who received the YFV17D yellow fever vaccine.

This clonotype was counted between two and nine times. J is TRBJ2-1 and V is TRBV27, with D tentatively TRBD2 (5 bases). CDR1 MNHEY and CDR2 SMNVEV come from the germline V gene (reference sequence). V was cut by 1 base and J by 0 bases, with 19 bases left in between. The CDR3 consists of 19 residues. The CDR3 spells CASSLLGPASSSSYNEQFF. CDR3 nucleotides: TGTGCCAGCAGTTTATTAGGTCCGGCTAGCTCGAGCTCCTACAATGAGCAGTTCTTC.

V is TRBV10-3 and J is TRBJ1-4, with TRBD1 matching over 10 bases. Looked up from germline, CDR1 is ENHRY and CDR2 is SYGVKD. The CDR3 sequence is 15 residues long. Unmatched junction bases numbered 5, after V lost 8 bases and J lost 2 bases. CDR3 DNA sequence: TGTGCCATCGGGGGACAGGGGATCACTAATGAAAAACTGTTTTTT. Protein product: CAIGGQGITNEKLFF.

This chain connects TRBV7-2 to TRBJ2-5, with 10 bases lining up with TRBD1. This CDR3 contains 16 residues. Germline V CDR1 and CDR2: SGHTA, FQGNSA. V gave up 5 bases and J gave up 5 bases; unmatched junction bases: 11. The CDR3 reads CASSPLWGQGWETQYF. In DNA form, the CDR3 reads TGTGCCAGCAGCCCCCTCTGGGGACAGGGGTGGGAGACCCAGTACTTC. Full variable domain (remainder filled in from reference TRBV7-2 and TRBJ2-5): GAGVSQSPSNKVTEKGKDVELRCDPISGHTALYWYRQSLGQGLEFLIYFQGNSAPDKSGLPSDRFSAERTGGSVSTLTIQRTQQEDSAVYLCASSPLWGQGWETQYFGPGTRLLVL.

This chain links TRBV4-2 with TRBJ2-1; 7 nucleotides align to TRBD2. Germline trimming cut 6 bases from V and 10 bases from J; bases unmatched to any gene: 6. The CDR3 consists of 12 residues. Germline CDR1 and CDR2: LGHNA and YNFKEQ. CDR3 coding DNA: TGTGCCAGCAGGCTCGGCGGGAGAGAGCAGTTCTTC. This encodes CASRLGGREQFF.

This clonotype was seen more than once but under ten times. The J gene is TRBJ2-7, the V gene TRBV7-2, with D possibly TRBD1 on 5 matching bases. CDR1 SGHTA and CDR2 FQGNSA come from the germline V gene. CDR3 length: 14 residues. Trimming left V 8 bases short and J 3 bases short, with 17 bases between. The CDR3 coding sequence is TGTGCCAGCGCCATCGGCGACAGACGCTACGAGCAGTACTTC. It codes for CASAIGDRRYEQYF.

This clonotype was observed a few times. The chain couples TRBV7-2 to TRBJ2-4; 7 bases are a match to TRBD2. Germline V CDR1 and CDR2: SGHTA, FQGNSA. V was clipped by 5 bases and J by 6 bases; unmatched bases: 13. The CDR3 has 16 residues. CDR3 nucleotide sequence: TGTGCCAGCAGCCGATTACCTCGGGGGGAATCAAACATTCAGTACTTC. Its protein product is CASSRLPRGESNIQYF.

This clonotype was counted ten times or more. The chain employs TRBV11-2 and TRBJ2-1; D gene ambiguous. The V end lost 5 bases, the J end lost 6 bases, and 5 bases lay between the germline ends. Germline CDR1 and CDR2: SGHAT and FQNNGV. CDR3 length: 11 amino acids. CDR3 sequence (DNA): TGTGCCAGCAGCACGACCAATGAGCAGTTCTTC. Translated: CASSTTNEQFF.

V and J are TRBV12-3 or TRBV12-4 and TRBJ2-5, with a tentative D call TRBD2 (6 bases). Trimming shortened V by 3 bases and J by 5 bases, and 19 bases separated the two germline ends. The CDR3 sequence is 16 residues long. The CDR3 sequence is CASSFVTGTLTETQYF. The DNA for the CDR3 is TGTGCCAGCAGTTTCGTTACCGGGACTCTGACGGAGACCCAGTACTTC.

The chain employs TRBV6-2 or TRBV6-3 and TRBJ1-1; D uncertain. The germline gives CDR1 MNHEY, CDR2 SVGEGT. The V and J ends lost 6 bases and 2 bases respectively, with 13 bases between them. CDR3 length: 14 residues. CDR3 protein: CASRHQAPNTEAFF. Here the CDR3 DNA reads TGTGCCAGCAGGCACCAAGCCCCTAACACTGAAGCTTTCTTT.

The sample holds a few counts of this clonotype. This chain links TRBV20-1 with TRBJ2-1; 8 positions match TRBD2. J gave up 4 bases and V 4 bases, and 9 bases lay outside the gene matches. This CDR3 region has 15 residues. Germline V CDR1 and CDR2: DFQATT, SNEGSKA (reference sequence). The CDR3 sequence: CSATDRGRLYNEQFF. The CDR3 DNA is TGCAGTGCTACGGACCGCGGGAGGCTTTACAATGAGCAGTTCTTC.

The chain has TRBV11-2 and TRBJ2-5, with D unresolved. Germline assignment: CDR1 SGHAT and CDR2 FQNNGV. V lost 5 bases and J lost 5, with 27 bases in between. This CDR3 region has 18 residues. The CDR3 is CASSQTMSGGPYLETQYF. CDR3 coding DNA: TGTGCCAGCAGCCAAACCATGTCCGGTGGGCCCTATCTGGAGACCCAGTACTTC.

The rearrangement links TRBV7-2 to TRBJ2-7; no definite D call. Between the trimmed V and J ends, which lost 4 bases and 1 base, there was a span of 8 bases. Germline CDR1 reads SGHTA; CDR2 reads FQGNSA. The CDR3 contains 13 residues. The CDR3 DNA follows: TGTGCCAGCAGCTCACAGAAATCCTACGAGCAGTACTTC. Translation gives CASSSQKSYEQYF. Looking up the rest from reference TRBV7-2 and TRBJ2-7 gives the full variable domain: GAGVSQSPSNKVTEKGKDVELRCDPISGHTALYWYRQSLGQGLEFLIYFQGNSAPDKSGLPSDRFSAERTGGSVSTLTIQRTQQEDSAVYLCASSSQKSYEQYFGPGTRLTVT.

This chain connects TRBV10-2 to TRBJ2-2, with 8 bases identical to TRBD1. Germline CDR1 reads WSHSY; CDR2 reads SAAADI. The CDR3 is made up of 16 amino acids. V gave up 2 bases and J gave up 3 bases; unmatched junction bases: 5. The CDR3 DNA follows: TGCGCCAGCAGTGAGAGGTCAGGGGGCTACACCGGGGAGCTGTTTTTT. Amino acid sequence: CASSERSGGYTGELFF.

The gene calls are TRBV6-2 or TRBV6-3 and TRBJ2-7; 10 bases match TRBD2. The germline V gene has CDR1 MNHEY and CDR2 SVGEGT. With 4 bases clipped from V and 4 bases from J, the junction kept 13 bases outside the gene matches. The CDR3 spans 17 residues. The CDR3 loop reads CASSFRTSGEVVYEQYF. The CDR3 nucleotides are TGTGCCAGCAGTTTCAGAACTAGCGGGGAGGTCGTATACGAGCAGTACTTC.

This clonotype was seen only a few times. The chain recombines TRBV4-3 with TRBJ2-7, with D uncertain. There are 14 residues in the CDR3. V was shortened by 0 bases and J by 2 bases, with 8 bases between the two germline ends. Germline V gene data show CDR1 as LGHNA and CDR2 as YSLEER. In DNA form, the CDR3 reads TGCGCCAGCAGCCAAGATCACAGAGCCTACGAGCAGTACTTC. It codes for CASSQDHRAYEQYF.

This clonotype turned up a few times. At one boundary the junction diverges from the germline segment, which might be a read error. The chain is built from TRBV5-1 and TRBJ2-7; D not resolved. The CDR3 has 16 amino acids. Germline loops: CDR1 SGHRS, CDR2 YFSETQ. CDR3 residues: CASSNGQVSRSFEQYF. The CDR3 coding sequence is TGCGCCAGCAGCAATGGCCAGGTGTCGCGTTCCTTCGAGCAGTACTTC.

The chain is built from TRBV12-3 or TRBV12-4 and TRBJ2-7; 7 nucleotides agree with TRBD2. After removal of 7 bases from V and 2 bases from J, the junction contained 11 bases not matched to a gene. The CDR3 is made up of 15 amino acids. CDR3 protein: CASTLGAGTPYEQYF. In DNA, the CDR3 is TGTGCCAGCACCCTCGGAGCGGGAACCCCCTACGAGCAGTACTTC.

The chain carries TRBV6-6 and TRBJ2-1; tentative D call: TRBD2 (5 bases). Germline CDR1 reads MNHNY; CDR2 reads SVGAGI (reference sequence). V lost 4 bases and J 11 bases, leaving 9 bases between the germline ends. This CDR3 is 11 amino acids long. DNA of the CDR3: TGTGCCAGCAGTTCGGCGGGTAAGCAGTTCTTC. This sequence encodes CASSSAGKQFF.

The chain combines TRBV12-3 or TRBV12-4 with TRBJ2-5; D might be TRBD1 (6 bases). V lost 4 bases to trimming and J lost 1 base, with 13 bases between them. This CDR3 is built from 15 residues. CDR3 DNA: TGTGCCAGCAGTTCCTTTGGACAGACCCAAGAGACCCAGTACTTC. Protein product: CASSSFGQTQETQYF.

For the CDR3, the DNA is TGTGCCAGCAAATCCCACGGGGGGGTGACAGATACGCAGTATTTT. Translated, it gives CASKSHGGVTDTQYF. The chain employs TRBV6-1 and TRBJ2-3; TRBD2 agrees at 8 bases. Trimming cost V 7 bases and J 3 bases; bases outside gene matches: 9. CDR3 length equals 15 residues. Germline V CDR1 and CDR2: MNHNS, SASEGT.

The gene calls are TRBV9 and TRBJ2-5; 7 bases fit TRBD2. Trimming cost V 5 bases and J 5 bases; bases outside gene matches: 12. Germline CDR1 is SGDLS and CDR2 is YYNGEE. The CDR3 loop spans 15 amino acids. DNA for the CDR3: TGTGCCAGCAGTTCGATGGCGGGAGCGCGCGAGACCCAGTACTTC. Translation gives CASSSMAGARETQYF. Full variable domain (remainder filled in from reference TRBV9 and TRBJ2-5): DSGVTQTPKHLITATGQRVTLRCSPRSGDLSVYWYQQSLDQGLQFLIQYYNGEERAKGNILERFSAQQFPDLHSELNLSSLELGDSALYFCASSSMAGARETQYFGPGTRLLVL.

J is TRBJ2-1 and V is TRBV7-2; 7 positions agree with TRBD2. Unmatched junction bases numbered 9, after V lost 7 bases and J lost 9 bases. CDR1 is SGHTA and CDR2 is FQGNSA in the germline V gene. The CDR3 extends over 13 amino acids. CDR3 loop: CASTTGSGFEQFF. The CDR3 DNA follows: TGTGCCAGCACTACTGGTAGCGGGTTTGAGCAGTTCTTC.

This chain joins TRBV4-3 and TRBJ2-3; 9 bases line up with TRBD2. V lost 2 bases and J lost 4; bases outside the gene matches: 10. CDR3 length equals 17 residues. Looked up from germline, CDR1 is LGHNA and CDR2 is YSLEER. The CDR3 sequence is CASSQFGGRGGADTQYF. Here the CDR3 DNA reads TGCGCCAGCAGCCAATTCGGCGGGAGGGGGGGGGCAGATACGCAGTATTTT.

The V and J genes are TRBV20-1 and TRBJ2-1; TRBD2 agrees at 12 bases. With V trimmed by 0 bases and J by 0 bases, 3 bases remained unmatched. Per the germline V gene, CDR1 is DFQATT and CDR2 is SNEGSKA (reference sequence). This CDR3 contains 17 residues. In nucleotides, the CDR3 is TGCAGTGCTAGAGAGGCGACTAGCGGGAGCTCCTACAATGAGCAGTTCTTC. This translates into CSAREATSGSSYNEQFF.